The rows below give T cell receptor beta chains drawn from one sample of a study of cytomegalovirus exposure and HLA in healthy donors. The assay was immunoSEQ multiplex PCR, and TCRdb's table has in-frame clones only and misses some. The sample lists around 220,000 clones; 70% to 80% were seen once. The specimen sequenced was PBMCs. These receptors were obtained from a girl aged 2-10 years in good health and CMV-seronegative. The CDR3 runs from the conserved cysteine through the conserved F or W. The order of the fields is V gene, clone size, J gene, D gene, CDR3 DNA, CDR3 protein. D genes are given only for firm matches. The size entry is marked missing in some rows and otherwise reads once, few, many or a size class.

V: TRBV5-1
size: NA
J: TRBJ2-7
D: NA
DNA: TGCGCCAGCAGCAAGGACAACTACGAGCAGTACTTC
CDR3: CASSKDNYEQYF

V: TRBV19
size: NA
J: TRBJ1-2
D: TRBD1
DNA: TGTGCCAGTAGAGACATACCGACAGGGTTGAACTATGGCTACACCTTC
CDR3: CASRDIPTGLNYGYTF

V: TRBV5-1
size: NA
J: TRBJ1-2
D: NA
DNA: TGCGCCAGCAGATTTGACAGCTATGGCTACACCTTC
CDR3: CASRFDSYGYTF

V: TRBV7-9
size: NA
J: TRBJ1-1
D: TRBD1
DNA: TGTGCCAGCAGCTTTCGTTCAGGGGGTACCACTGAAGCTTTCTTT
CDR3: CASSFRSGGTTEAFF

V: TRBV6-6
size: NA
J: TRBJ2-7
D: TRBD2
DNA: TGTGCCAGCAGTTACCGGGAGGGGGCCTACGAGCAGTACTTC
CDR3: CASSYREGAYEQYF

V: TRBV19
size: NA
J: TRBJ1-2
D: TRBD1
DNA: TGTGCCAGTAGTGACAGGGGGCGAGGCTATGGCTACACCTTC
CDR3: CASSDRGRGYGYTF

V: TRBV2
size: NA
J: TRBJ1-5
D: NA
DNA: TGTGCCAGCAGTGGGCAGGGAAATCAGCCCCAGCATTTT
CDR3: CASSGQGNQPQHF

V: TRBV7-2
size: few
J: TRBJ1-2
D: NA
DNA: TGTGCCAGCAGCTTAAACCAGGGAAGCTATGGCTACACCTTC
CDR3: CASSLNQGSYGYTF

V: TRBV9
size: NA
J: TRBJ2-1
D: TRBD2
DNA: TGTGCCAGCAGCGAGACTAGCGGGGGGCCCAATGAGCAGTTCTTC
CDR3: CASSETSGGPNEQFF

V: TRBV5-1
size: NA
J: TRBJ2-5
D: TRBD2
DNA: TGCGCCAGCAGCCCTAGCGGGAGGCCGTACCAAGAGACCCAGTACTTC
CDR3: CASSPSGRPYQETQYF

V: TRBV6-1
size: NA
J: TRBJ1-2
D: TRBD1
DNA: TGTGCCAGCAGTGAGGACCAGGGGGCCTCTGGCTACACCTTC
CDR3: CASSEDQGASGYTF

V: TRBV6-5
size: NA
J: TRBJ2-2
D: TRBD1
DNA: TGTGCCAGCAGCCTACAGGGGGCCGGGGAGCTGTTTTTT
CDR3: CASSLQGAGELFF

V: TRBV19
size: NA
J: TRBJ2-2
D: TRBD2
DNA: TGTGCCAGTAGTTGGGGCCTCGCCGTGGGCGGGAGGGCCCCCGGGGAGCTGTTTTTT
CDR3: CASSWGLAVGGRAPGELFF

V: TRBV29-1
size: NA
J: TRBJ2-1
D: TRBD1
DNA: TGCAGCGTGCTTCTAAGGGGGACAGCCTACAATGAGCAGTTCTTC
CDR3: CSVLLRGTAYNEQFF

V: TRBV5-6
size: NA
J: TRBJ1-1
D: NA
DNA: TGTGCCAGCAGCTTGGGCGTCAGACAGAACACTGAAGCTTCCTTT
CDR3: CASSLGVRQNTEASF

V: TRBV7-2
size: NA
J: TRBJ2-7
D: NA
DNA: TGTGCCAGCAGCTCCCGACTAGGGATGTCCTACGAGCAGTACTTC
CDR3: CASSSRLGMSYEQYF

V: TRBV7-2
size: NA
J: TRBJ2-1
D: NA
DNA: TGTGCCAGCAGCTTAGACCGTAGCTCCTACAATGAGCAGTTCTTC
CDR3: CASSLDRSSYNEQFF

V: TRBV5-1
size: NA
J: TRBJ2-7
D: NA
DNA: TGCGCCAGCAGCTTGGATGCCGGGATACTCTACGAGCAGTACTTC
CDR3: CASSLDAGILYEQYF

V: TRBV5-1
size: NA
J: TRBJ1-1
D: TRBD1
DNA: TGCGCCAGCAGTTCGACAGGGGCCCCGAACACTGAAGCTTTCTTT
CDR3: CASSSTGAPNTEAFF

V: TRBV5-1
size: once
J: TRBJ1-5
D: NA
DNA: TGCGCCAGCAGACCTGACCCATACCGGGGTCAGCCCCAGCATTTT
CDR3: CASRPDPYRGQPQHF

V: TRBV5-6
size: few
J: TRBJ2-3
D: NA
DNA: TGTGCCAGCAGCCTCTTCCGGAGCTACACAGATACGCAGTATTTT
CDR3: CASSLFRSYTDTQYF

V: TRBV5-1
size: NA
J: TRBJ2-4
D: TRBD1
DNA: TGCGCCAGCAGCGCAGGACAGGGGGCCTTGGCTTGGCCCGGTGACGCAATAGCCAAAAACATTCAGTACTTC
CDR3: CASSAGQGALAWPGDAIAKNIQYF

V: TRBV4-1
size: once
J: TRBJ2-7
D: NA
DNA: TGCGCCAGCGGTCACGGGGGTCGGTCCTACGAGCAGTACTTC
CDR3: CASGHGGRSYEQYF

V: TRBV27
size: NA
J: TRBJ2-3
D: TRBD2
DNA: TGTGCCAGCAGCCCTAGCGGGGTGAGCACAGATACGCAGTATTTT
CDR3: CASSPSGVSTDTQYF

V: TRBV5-4
size: NA
J: TRBJ1-2
D: TRBD1
DNA: TGTGCCAGCAGGCCGGGACAGGACTATGGCTACACCTTC
CDR3: CASRPGQDYGYTF

V: TRBV2
size: NA
J: TRBJ1-4
D: TRBD1
DNA: TGTGCCAGCAGTGACCCGGGACAGGGTGCAACTAATGAAAAACTGTTTTTT
CDR3: CASSDPGQGATNEKLFF

V: TRBV21-1
size: once
J: TRBJ2-1
D: NA
DNA: TGTGCCAGCAGCAAAGGCGGACAGGGGGAACACAATGAGCAGTTCTTC
CDR3: CASSKGGQGEHNEQFF

V: TRBV7-4
size: NA
J: TRBJ2-7
D: TRBD1
DNA: TGTGCCCGAGGACAGGCCCTCGGGCCAAAATCCTACGAGCAGTACTTC
CDR3: CARGQALGPKSYEQYF